The clone carrying this T cell receptor (beta chain) appeared a few times. Its target is unknown. It was healthy bone marrow donors who served as donors. It was with 60 Vbeta and 13 Jbeta primers that the PCR ran. Per the authors' pipeline: Around 11 million of tens of millions of unique TCR beta chains were shared, per a later count. Clones were sequenced by immunoSEQ multiplex PCR, and TCRdb holds only the in-frame ones, with some missing. The DNA gave D and trimming, while V, J and clone size come from that table. The repertoire holds approximately 250,000 clones, with more than 70% as singletons. The record originates from a study of cytomegalovirus exposure and HLA in healthy donors. The trim removed 3 bases at V and 7 bases at J, leaving 6 bases unmatched. The germline CDR1 and CDR2 sequences are LNHDA and SQIVND (reference sequence). This CDR3 region has 15 residues. Study results and limitations: A later analysis reportedly identified an Asian-associated ancestry cluster as carrying fewer N-insertions than the approximately 640-donor mean. As was reported, the classifier diagnosed cytomegalovirus status with high specificity and sensitivity.

This chain links TRBV19 with TRBJ1-6; 7 bases agree with TRBD1. This clonotype originated in a boy under 18 in good health and CMV-seronegative. Sequencing used PBMCs. The CDR3 sequence: CASSIEQGYNSPLHF. Written as DNA, the CDR3 is TGTGCCAGTAGTATTGAACAGGGGTACAATTCACCCCTCCACTTT. The entire variable domain, with the rest obtained from reference TRBV19 and TRBJ1-6, is as follows: DGGITQSPKYLFRKEGQNVTLSCEQNLNHDAMYWYRQDPGQGLRLIYYSQIVNDFQKGDIAEGYSVSREKKESFPLTVTSAQKNPTAFYLCASSIEQGYNSPLHFGNGTRLTVT.